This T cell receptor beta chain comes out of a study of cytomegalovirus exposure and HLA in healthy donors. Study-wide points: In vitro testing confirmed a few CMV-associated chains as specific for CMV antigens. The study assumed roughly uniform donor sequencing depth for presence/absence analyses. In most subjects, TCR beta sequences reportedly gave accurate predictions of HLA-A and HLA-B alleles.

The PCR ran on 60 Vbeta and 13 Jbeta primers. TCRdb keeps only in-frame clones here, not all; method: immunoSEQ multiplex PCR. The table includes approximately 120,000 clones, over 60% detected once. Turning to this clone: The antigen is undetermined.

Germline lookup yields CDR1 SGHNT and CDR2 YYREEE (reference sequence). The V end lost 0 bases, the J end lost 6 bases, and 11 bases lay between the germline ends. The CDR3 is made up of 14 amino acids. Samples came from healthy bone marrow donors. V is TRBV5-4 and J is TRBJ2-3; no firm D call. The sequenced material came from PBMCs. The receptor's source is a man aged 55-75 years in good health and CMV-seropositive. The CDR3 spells CASSLELRSDTQYF. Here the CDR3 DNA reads TGTGCCAGCAGCTTGGAACTCCGATCGGATACGCAGTATTTT.